The 16 T cell receptor beta chains listed next were all sequenced from one sample in a study of blood T cell repertoires in COVID-19. Sequencing used immunoSEQ multiplex PCR; TCRdb keeps in-frame clones, though not all of them. Among about 260,000 clones listed, about 88% were seen once. Sample: PBMCs or T cells enriched from blood (not recorded which). The source is a man aged 25 to 45 with acute COVID-19.

The CDR3 here is CASREQGRSNQPQHF. CDR3 DNA sequence: TGCGCCAGCAGAGAACAGGGAAGGAGCAATCAGCCCCAGCATTTT. The rearrangement links TRBV10-2 to TRBJ1-5; D might be TRBD1 (6 bases). The CDR3 loop spans 15 amino acids. V lost 6 bases to trimming and J lost 1 base, with 13 bases between them. Germline CDR1 reads WSHSY; CDR2 reads SAAADI.

This clone was seen only once. The V call is TRBV3-1 (or the pseudogene TRBV3-2), the J call TRBJ1-2, with D unclear. V was clipped by 3 bases and J by 1 base, with 6 bases between them. Germline V lookup: CDR1 LGHDT, CDR2 YNNKEL (reference sequence). The CDR3 covers 13 residues. In DNA form, the CDR3 reads TGTGCCAGCAGCCAGGGCCATAACTATGGCTACACCTTC. Translated: CASSQGHNYGYTF.

The rearrangement links TRBV24-1 to TRBJ1-1; D is possibly TRBD1 (5 bases). Germline V gene lookup returns CDR1 KGHDR and CDR2 SFDVKD. The CDR3 length is 13 residues. Trimming stripped 1 base from V and 10 bases from J, with 12 bases between. CDR3 protein: CATSDFDSEVAFF. DNA of the CDR3: TGTGCCACCAGTGATTTTGACAGTGAGGTAGCTTTCTTT.

The J gene is TRBJ2-7, the V gene TRBV6-2 or TRBV6-3; 8 bases agree with TRBD1. Trimming removed 5 bases from V and 3 bases from J; junction bases left unmatched: 6. The CDR3 has 14 residues. Per the germline V gene, CDR1 is MNHEY and CDR2 is SVGEGT. The CDR3 DNA sequence: TGTGCCAGCAGTACGACAGGGGTCTACTACGAGCAGTACGTC. This encodes CASSTTGVYYEQYV.

The chain couples TRBV18 to TRBJ2-1, with D maybe TRBD1 (5 bases). The CDR3 spans 15 residues. Germline CDR1 KGHSH, CDR2 LQKENI. Trimming removed 3 bases from V and 2 bases from J, with 11 bases in between. This CDR3 is CASSPTQGTYNEQFF. DNA of the CDR3: TGTGCCAGCTCACCTACGCAGGGTACCTACAATGAGCAGTTCTTC.

This chain links TRBV13 with TRBJ1-3, with 7 bases identical to TRBD1. This CDR3 comprises 13 residues. Per the germline V gene, CDR1 is PRHDT and CDR2 is FYEKMQ (reference sequence). With 9 bases clipped from V and 4 bases from J, the junction kept 6 bases outside the gene matches. This CDR3 reads CASRGQNGNTIYF. The CDR3 DNA reads TGTGCCAGTCGGGGACAGAACGGAAACACCATATATTTT.

This chain connects TRBV7-2 to TRBJ1-2; D remains ambiguous. The CDR3 totals 15 residues. Deletions cut 5 bases from V and 5 bases from J, with 18 bases between. Per germline, CDR1 SGHTA and CDR2 FQGNSA. CDR3 coding DNA: TGTGCCAGCAGCCGGGGTCTCGCTTACTCATATGGCTACACCTTC. This gives the protein CASSRGLAYSYGYTF.

J is TRBJ2-3 and V is TRBV7-2; 8 nucleotides match TRBD2. The germline V gene encodes CDR1 SGHTA and CDR2 FQGNSA. This CDR3 is 16 amino acids long. The V and J ends lost 5 bases and 2 bases, in that order; junction bases with no gene match: 9. The CDR3 nucleotides are TGTGCCAGCAGCGACTTTCAGCGGGGGCACACAGATACGCAGTATTTT. Translated: CASSDFQRGHTDTQYF. Complete variable domain (other parts from reference TRBV7-2 and TRBJ2-3): GAGVSQSPSNKVTEKGKDVELRCDPISGHTALYWYRQSLGQGLEFLIYFQGNSAPDKSGLPSDRFSAERTGGSVSTLTIQRTQQEDSAVYLCASSDFQRGHTDTQYFGPGTRLTVL.

The chain carries TRBV7-6 and TRBJ1-1, with D unclear. Germline V gene lookup returns CDR1 SGHVS and CDR2 FNYEAQ. Trimming took off 1 base at V and 1 base at J, with 10 bases between the two ends. This CDR3 comprises 15 residues. CDR3: CASSLDNRRNTEAFF. As DNA, the CDR3 is TGTGCCAGCAGCTTAGACAACCGGAGGAACACTGAAGCTTTCTTT. The variable domain in full, completed from reference TRBV7-6 and TRBJ1-1, reads GAGVSQSPRYKVTKRGQDVALRCDPISGHVSLYWYRQALGQGPEFLTYFNYEAQQDKSGLPNDRFSAERPEGSISTLTIQRTEQRDSAMYRCASSLDNRRNTEAFFGQGTRLTVV.

The chain couples TRBV6-5 to TRBJ2-3; TRBD1 aligns across 9 bases. The CDR3 runs 13 residues. Germline V gene sequence: CDR1 MNHEY, CDR2 SVGAGI. The ends lost 11 bases at V and 7 bases at J; junction bases unmatched: 10. For the CDR3, the DNA is TGTGCCGTACTAACAGGGGGCGGTAATACGCAGTATTTT. This translates into CAVLTGGGNTQYF.

The V call is TRBV28, the J call TRBJ2-3; 7 nucleotides agree with TRBD1. The CDR3 sequence is 13 residues long. With V trimmed by 8 bases and J by 4 bases, 6 bases remained unmatched. CDR1 is MDHEN and CDR2 is SYDVKM in the germline V gene. The CDR3 sequence: CASGYGTADTQYF. The DNA of the CDR3 is TGTGCCAGCGGATACGGGACAGCAGATACGCAGTATTTT.

The V and J genes are TRBV5-1 and TRBJ1-5, with TRBD1 matching over 8 bases. The V and J ends lost 0 bases and 2 bases, in that order; junction bases with no gene match: 1. CDR3 length: 15 residues. Germline V gene lookup returns CDR1 SGHRS and CDR2 YFSETQ. This chain's CDR3 is CASSLEGQGNQPQHF. Here the CDR3 DNA reads TGCGCCAGCAGCTTGGAGGGACAGGGCAATCAGCCCCAGCATTTT.

This chain joins TRBV2 and TRBJ2-7; 10 positions match TRBD1. The J segment lost 5 bases and the V segment lost 5 bases, leaving 9 bases of the junction unmatched. CDR1 and CDR2 (germline): SNHLY, FYNNEI. This CDR3 is 15 amino acids long. This CDR3 is CASSSAGTGVHEQYV. Here the CDR3 DNA reads TGTGCCAGCAGTTCAGCCGGGACAGGGGTTCACGAGCAGTACGTC.

V is TRBV6-4 and J is TRBJ1-2; no definite D call. This CDR3 has 14 residues. Germline CDR1 and CDR2: MRHNA and SNTAGT. Deletions cut 3 bases from V and 4 bases from J, with 12 bases between. The CDR3 protein is CASSEDGQSYGYTF. For the CDR3, the DNA is TGTGCCAGCAGTGAGGATGGGCAGAGCTATGGCTACACCTTC.

This clone showed up just a few times. The chain joins TRBV7-8 to TRBJ1-2; 7 bases agree with TRBD1. V trimming: 4 bases; J trimming: 12 bases; junction bases outside the gene matches: 11. The CDR3 extends over 13 amino acids. Germline V gene lookup returns CDR1 SGHVS and CDR2 FQNEAQ. DNA of the CDR3: TGTGCCAGCAGCTCCCGGGACAGATCGATGCACACCTTC. The encoded protein is CASSSRDRSMHTF.

The chain links TRBV30 to TRBJ1-2; TRBD1 is a possible D gene (6 bases). Germline CDR1 and CDR2: GTSNPN and SVGIG (reference sequence). V gave up 2 bases and J gave up 4 bases, with 17 bases separating them. This CDR3 is 15 amino acids long. CDR3 sequence reads: CAWSREAGATYGYTF. The DNA of the CDR3 is TGTGCCTGGAGTCGGGAGGCAGGGGCGACCTATGGCTACACCTTC.